The TCR beta chain under discussion was sequenced for a study of cytotoxic CD8 clonotypes in ibrutinib-treated CLL. About the study: Response samples were obtained once patients had received a median around twelve months of treatment, range 6 to 36. General study results and limits: Having risen at ibrutinib response, clonality had fallen back toward baseline by progression. At baseline, clonality was higher than in age-matched healthy donors and correlated with CD8+ counts.

Per the germline V gene, CDR1 is KGHSH and CDR2 is LQKENI. The CDR3 has 14 residues. V was trimmed by 0 bases and J by 6 bases, leaving 11 bases between them. Notes on this clone: Its antigen remains unknown.

The sequencing depth, 1 in 200,000 to 1 in 1 million T cells, was the target. This table comes from immunoSEQ multiplex PCR, and its TCRdb copy is limited to in-frame clones, with some not included. This sample carries tens of thousands of clones, around 75% of them seen once, and the ten largest clones take around 30%. The sample in question was PBMCs, obtained after 24 months of ibrutinib treatment. J is TRBJ1-2 and V is TRBV18, with a tentative D call TRBD1 (5 bases). The sequence came from a human donor with chronic lymphocytic leukemia. This CDR3 reads CASSPPQGVDGYTF. The CDR3 DNA follows: TGTGCCAGCTCACCACCGCAGGGAGTAGATGGCTACACCTTC. The complete variable domain, with remaining parts taken from reference TRBV18 and TRBJ1-2, reads NAGVMQNPRHLVRRRGQEARLRCSPMKGHSHVYWYRQLPEEGLKFMVYLQKENIIDESGMPKERFSAEFPKEGPSILRIQQVVRGDSAAYFCASSPPQGVDGYTFGSGTRLTVV.